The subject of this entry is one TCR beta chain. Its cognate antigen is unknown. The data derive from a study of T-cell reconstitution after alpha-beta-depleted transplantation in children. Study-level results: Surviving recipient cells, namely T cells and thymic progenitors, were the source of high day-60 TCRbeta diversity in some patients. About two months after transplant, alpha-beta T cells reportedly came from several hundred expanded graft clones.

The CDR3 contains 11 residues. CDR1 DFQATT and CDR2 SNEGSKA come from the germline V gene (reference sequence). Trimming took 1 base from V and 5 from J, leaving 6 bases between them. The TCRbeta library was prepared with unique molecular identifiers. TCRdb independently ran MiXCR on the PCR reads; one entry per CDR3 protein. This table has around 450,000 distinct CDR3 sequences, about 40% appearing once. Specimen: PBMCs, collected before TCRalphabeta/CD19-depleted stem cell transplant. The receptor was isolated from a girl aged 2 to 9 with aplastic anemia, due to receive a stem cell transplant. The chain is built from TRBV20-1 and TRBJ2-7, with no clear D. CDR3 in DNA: TGCAGTGCTAGAGTGGTCCACGAGCAGTACTTC. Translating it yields CSARVVHEQYF.